These 28 T cell receptor beta chains came from one sample sequenced in a study of tissue T cells after allogeneic stem cell transplantation (dated by TCRdb to 2022 to 2024). Library prep was done by the immunoSEQ multiplex PCR assay. TCRdb retrieved this table from immuneACCESS and kept in-frame rearrangements only. Not all clones are present; in checked studies, unresolved V genes account for under half, and no reason is known for the remainder. The sample contains around 50,000 clones, about 73% of them found a single time. Around 0.5% of the sample goes to the ten largest clones. The sequencing sample was made of sorted cells pooled from one or two spleens. The source is a pool of C57BL/6 mice in good health.

As concerns this clone: Gene names are the mouse ones. The missing CDR3 end, 1 residue past where the read stops, is filled in from the germline J gene. The V call is TRBV17, the J call TRBJ2-5; D is unresolved. Per germline, CDR1 MNHDT and CDR2 YYDKIL. The CDR3 is made up of 11 amino acids. Trimming left V 9 bases short and J 0 bases short, with 4 bases between. The CDR3 bases that were read are TGTGCTAGGGACAACCAAGACACCCAGTAC. This gives the protein CARDNQDTQY. The entire CDR3 reads CARDNQDTQYF.

A note on this clone: Mouse germline and gene names are used. The read terminates 1 residue ahead of where the CDR3 ends, so the germline J gene completes it. The V and J genes are TRBV31 and TRBJ1-2, with D possibly TRBD1 on 6 matching bases. Germline assignment: CDR1 GKSSPN and CDR2 SITVG. V was shortened by 5 bases and J by 0 bases, with 10 bases between the two germline ends. This CDR3 has 13 amino acids. CDR3: CAWVGTTNSDYTF. CDR3 DNA, as far as it was read: TGTGCCTGGGTCGGGACAACAAACTCCGACTACACC.

A few counts support this clone. Gene names are the mouse ones. The sequence runs out 1 residue before the end of the CDR3; the remainder is reconstructed from the germline J gene. The chain employs TRBV5 and TRBJ2-7; no reliable D call. This CDR3 comprises 11 residues. V dropped 0 bases and J dropped 4 bases, with 1 base sitting between them. Germline V gene data show CDR1 as LGHNA and CDR2 as YNLKQL (reference sequence). The CDR3 here is CASSQEYEQYF. CDR3 DNA, as far as it was read: TGTGCCAGCAGCCAAGAGTATGAACAGTAC.

For this clone: The gene symbols are mouse symbols. Here the CDR3 reads CASSPGAGTGQLYF. The covered CDR3 bases are TGTGCCAGCAGCCCAGGGGCAGGCACCGGGCAGCTCTAC. This sequence joins TRBV4 and TRBJ2-2; tentatively, D is TRBD1 (6 bases). The observed sequence ends 1 residue before the CDR3 terminus, with the missing tail filled in from the germline J gene. This CDR3 has 14 amino acids. Trimming removed 5 bases from V and 4 bases from J, with 11 bases in between. Germline V lookup: CDR1 LGHDT, CDR2 YNNKQL (reference sequence).

Worth noting for this clone: Gene names refer to mouse genes. The read ends 1 residue early relative to the CDR3; the germline J gene fills the gap. The chain links TRBV13-2 to TRBJ2-7; D not resolved. With 0 bases removed from V and 5 bases from J, the gap between germline ends came to 3 bases. Per the germline V gene, CDR1 is NNHNN and CDR2 is SYGAGS (reference sequence). CDR3 length equals 11 residues. The covered CDR3 bases are TGTGCCAGCGGTGATGCGAATGAACAGTAC. Protein: CASGDANEQY. The complete CDR3 protein is CASGDANEQYF.

Details on this clone: The genes and germline here are from mouse. The sequenced fragment ends 1 residue before the CDR3 boundary, so the rest is inferred from the germline J gene. The rearrangement links TRBV3 to TRBJ1-4; D may be TRBD1 (6 bases). Germline CDR1 reads SNHLY; CDR2 reads FYNGKV (reference sequence). With 5 bases removed from V and 2 bases from J, the gap between germline ends came to 12 bases. The CDR3 consists of 15 residues. The CDR3 is CASSPRGQSNERLFF. Incomplete CDR3 DNA: TGTGCCAGCAGCCCCCGGGGACAATCCAACGAAAGATTATTT.

As concerns this clone: Genes and germline are mouse. The read stops 1 residue short of the end of the CDR3; the missing end is completed from the germline J gene. The chain carries TRBV13-1 and TRBJ1-4; tentatively, D is TRBD1 (6 bases). Trimming took off 3 bases at V and 4 bases at J, with 7 bases between the two ends. The V gene's germline CDR1 is NSHNY and CDR2 SYGAGN. The CDR3 sequence is 13 residues long. The covered CDR3 bases are TGTGCCAGCAGTGGGGACATCAACGAAAGATTATTT. Translating it yields CASSGDINERLF. The whole CDR3 region reads CASSGDINERLFF.

In regard to this clone: Gene names follow the mouse nomenclature. The CDR3 DNA, read in part, is TGTGCCAGCAGTTATTACCTGACTGGGGGTAACCAAGACACCCAGTAC. It codes for CASSYYLTGGNQDTQY. The whole CDR3 reads CASSYYLTGGNQDTQYF. The gene calls are TRBV13-1 and TRBJ2-5, with 9 bases fitting TRBD2. The read ends 1 residue shy of where the CDR3 ends; the end is completed using the germline J gene. V lost 4 bases to trimming and J lost 0 bases; unmatched junction nucleotides: 9. This CDR3 region has 17 residues. In germline, CDR1 is NSHNY, CDR2 SYGAGN.

This clone was observed a few times. Mouse gene names and germline throughout. The read ends 1 residue before the CDR3 terminus; that terminus is restored from the germline J gene. The rearrangement uses TRBV19 and TRBJ2-7, with D possibly being TRBD1 (5 bases). The CDR3 contains 12 residues. Trimming stripped 3 bases from V and 1 base from J, with 5 bases between. The germline V gene encodes CDR1 FNHDT and CDR2 SITEND (reference sequence). The CDR3 sequence is CASSTGSYEQYF. The CDR3 bases that were read are TGTGCCAGCAGTACAGGGTCCTATGAACAGTAC.

A remark on this clone: Mouse germline and gene names are used. Read data end 1 residue before the CDR3 end; the end is taken from the germline J gene. This chain connects TRBV13-3 to TRBJ1-4; unclear D gene. CDR1 is NNHDY, CDR2 SYVADS, per germline. The CDR3 covers 15 residues. Trimming cost V 2 bases and J 7 bases, with 15 bases left between them. Incomplete CDR3 DNA: TGTGCCAGCAGTGAAAAGGGAGCGAGGAGCGAAAGATTATTT. Its translation is CASSEKGARSERLF. Given in full, the CDR3 is CASSEKGARSERLFF.

This clone has just a few counts. Genes here carry mouse names. The read terminates 1 residue before the CDR3 end, so the remaining end is supplied by the germline J gene. V and J are TRBV19 and TRBJ2-4; TRBD2 agrees at 8 bases. V was pared by 3 bases and J by 0 bases, with 3 bases of the junction left unmatched. Per germline, CDR1 FNHDT and CDR2 SITEND (reference sequence). This CDR3 is 15 amino acids long. CDR3 protein: CASSTWGESQNTLYF. Incomplete CDR3 DNA: TGTGCCAGCAGTACCTGGGGGGAGAGTCAAAACACCTTGTAC.

Concerning this clone itself: All gene names here are mouse names. The read terminates 1 residue ahead of where the CDR3 ends, so the germline J gene completes it. The rearrangement links TRBV2 to TRBJ1-2, with D unclear. Germline values: CDR1 LGHNA, CDR2 YSYQKL. The CDR3 is 13 residues long. V lost 3 bases, J lost 3 bases, and 8 bases lay in between. The CDR3 bases that were read are TGTGCCAGCAGCCACCCCACTTACTCCGACTACACC. Encoded protein: CASSHPTYSDYT. The whole CDR3 reads CASSHPTYSDYTF.

With regard to this clone: Gene names are the mouse ones. The read falls 1 residue short of the CDR3 end, and the missing part is taken from the germline J gene. V and J are TRBV13-3 and TRBJ2-5, with D tentatively TRBD1 or TRBD2 (5 bases each). The CDR3 is 12 amino acids. V lost 3 bases, J lost 3 bases, and 5 bases lay in between. The germline gives CDR1 NNHDY, CDR2 SYVADS. Incomplete CDR3 DNA: TGTGCCAGCAGTGGGGGGCAAGACACCCAGTAC. Amino acid sequence: CASSGGQDTQY. The whole CDR3 reads CASSGGQDTQYF.

Details on this clone: Gene names and germline refer to mouse. CDR3 DNA, as far as it was read: TGTGCCTGGAGTCAGACAGATAACAACCAGGCTCCGCTT. This translates into CAWSQTDNNQAPL. The entire CDR3 reads CAWSQTDNNQAPLF. The genes are TRBV31 and TRBJ1-5, with D perhaps TRBD1 (5 bases). The read finishes 1 residue shy of the CDR3 end, and the germline J gene is used to complete it. Germline assignment: CDR1 GKSSPN and CDR2 SITVG. V lost 1 base to trimming and J lost 0 bases, with 7 bases between them. This CDR3 is 14 amino acids long.

A word on this clone: Genes and germline are mouse. Read coverage stops 1 residue before the CDR3 terminus; the germline J gene supplies the remainder. V is TRBV13-2 and J is TRBJ1-3; the D is unclear. This CDR3 has 15 amino acids. Germline assignment: CDR1 NNHNN and CDR2 SYGAGS (reference sequence). V was clipped by 0 bases and J by 0 bases, with 7 bases between them. The DNA read from the CDR3 is TGTGCCAGCGGTGATGGGACGGGTTCTGGAAATACGCTCTAT. It encodes CASGDGTGSGNTLY. The complete CDR3 sequence is CASGDGTGSGNTLYF.

Of note for this clone: All gene names here are mouse names. The read finishes 1 residue shy of the CDR3 end, and the germline J gene is used to complete it. J is TRBJ1-4 and V is TRBV4, with no clear D. Germline lookup yields CDR1 LGHDT and CDR2 YNNKQL (reference sequence). The V end was cut by 3 bases, the J end by 0 bases, with 5 bases between. The CDR3 sequence is 14 residues long. This chain's CDR3 is CASSYRFSNERLFF. The sequenced CDR3 bases are TGTGCCAGCAGCTACAGATTTTCCAACGAAAGATTATTT.

On this clone: Gene names are the mouse ones. The read finishes 1 residue shy of the CDR3 end, and the germline J gene is used to complete it. V and J are TRBV31 and TRBJ2-1, with D unresolved. The ends were cut back, 5 bases at V and 6 bases at J, with 2 bases in the middle. This CDR3 contains 9 residues. Germline V lookup: CDR1 GKSSPN, CDR2 SITVG. This CDR3 reads CAWRAEQFF. Incomplete CDR3 DNA: TGTGCCTGGCGTGCTGAGCAGTTC.

This clone was detected once. The gene names given are mouse names. With the read ending 1 residue before the CDR3 end, the germline J gene is used to fill in that end. The chain recombines TRBV2 with TRBJ2-3; D is perhaps TRBD2 (7 bases). Trimming shortened V by 1 base and J by 1 base, and 9 bases separated the two germline ends. The length of the CDR3 is 15 residues. Germline V gene data show CDR1 as LGHNA and CDR2 as YSYQKL. Incomplete CDR3 DNA: TGTGCCAGCAGCCAAGTGGGGGGCCGTGCAGAAACGCTGTAT. Translated: CASSQVGGRAETLY. The whole CDR3 reads CASSQVGGRAETLYF.

This clone has just a few counts. Here the gene names and germline are mouse. The read halts 1 residue ahead of the CDR3 end, with the missing end drawn from the germline J gene. The chain uses TRBV1 and TRBJ2-7; 8 bases align to TRBD1. Germline CDR1 and CDR2: NSQYPW and LRSPGD (reference sequence). V was clipped by 3 bases and J by 2 bases; unmatched bases: 3. CDR3 length: 14 residues. The covered CDR3 bases are TGCACCTGCAGTGCGATACAGGGGGCCTATGAACAGTAC. Encoded protein: CTCSAIQGAYEQY. The complete CDR3 protein is CTCSAIQGAYEQYF.

Points on this clone: The germline and genes are mouse ones. The covered CDR3 bases are TGTGCAAGCAGCTTAGAGAGGTATGAACAGTAC. It specifies CASSLERYEQY. The full CDR3 protein reads CASSLERYEQYF. The chain couples TRBV16 to TRBJ2-7; D not certain. The read comes to an end 1 residue before the CDR3 does, leaving the germline J gene to fill in the end. Germline loops: CDR1 SGHSA, CDR2 FRNQAP. This CDR3 is built from 12 residues. Trimming took 0 bases from V and 4 from J, leaving 4 bases between them.

This clone was picked up one time. Mouse gene names and germline throughout. The read ends 1 residue shy of where the CDR3 ends; the end is completed using the germline J gene. Other DNA sequences in this specimen translate into the identical CDR3. The chain is built from TRBV19 and TRBJ2-5; perhaps TRBD1 as D (5 bases). V gave up 0 bases and J gave up 3 bases, with 8 bases separating them. Germline values: CDR1 FNHDT, CDR2 SITEND (reference sequence). The CDR3 has 14 amino acids. The CDR3 DNA, read in part, is TGTGCCAGCAGTATAGGAGGGGATCAAGACACCCAGTAC. This sequence encodes CASSIGGDQDTQY. The whole CDR3 is CASSIGGDQDTQYF.

There are a few counts of this clone. Gene labels here are mouse ones. The read terminates 1 residue before the CDR3 end, so the remaining end is supplied by the germline J gene. The chain recombines TRBV5 with TRBJ2-7, with 12 positions matching TRBD1. There are 15 residues in the CDR3. Germline lookup yields CDR1 LGHNA and CDR2 YNLKQL (reference sequence). V lost 0 bases to trimming and J lost 6 bases; unmatched junction nucleotides: 3. The CDR3 region is CASSQEGTGGLEQYF. The sequenced CDR3 bases are TGTGCCAGCAGCCAAGAGGGGACAGGGGGCCTTGAACAGTAC.

About this clone itself: Gene labels here are mouse ones. CDR3 DNA (partial): TGTGCCAGCAGTTTATTTGGGGACACAGAAGTCTTC. This codes for CASSLFGDTEVF. The complete CDR3 reads CASSLFGDTEVFF. This sequence joins TRBV15 and TRBJ1-1; D gene unclear. Sequencing ends 1 residue short of the CDR3 end; the germline J gene provides the rest. The CDR3 is 13 residues long. Trimming took off 2 bases at V and 3 bases at J, with 7 bases between the two ends. Germline CDR1 SGHND, CDR2 FRSKSL.

The sample holds one count of this clone. The genes are named according to mouse. The missing CDR3 end, 1 residue past where the read stops, is filled in from the germline J gene. The chain recombines TRBV2 with TRBJ2-5; D is ambiguous. Trimming took off 1 base at V and 2 bases at J, with 7 bases between the two ends. The germline gives CDR1 LGHNA, CDR2 YSYQKL. The CDR3 is 14 amino acids. The DNA read from the CDR3 is TGTGCCAGCAGCCAAGGGCAGATCCAAGACACCCAGTAC. Residues: CASSQGQIQDTQY. The CDR3 as a whole reads CASSQGQIQDTQYF. Drawing the rest from reference TRBV2 and TRBJ2-5, the complete variable domain is DPKIIQKPKYLVAVTGSEKILICEQYLGHNAMYWYRQSAKKPLEFMFSYSYQKLMDNQTASSRFQPQSSKKNHLDLQITALKPDDSATYFCASSQGQIQDTQYFGPGTRLLVL.

On this clone itself: Mouse gene names and germline throughout. Read sequence stops 1 residue before the CDR3 end, and the germline J gene provides the missing end. The chain carries TRBV14 and TRBJ2-5; 12 nucleotides align to TRBD2. The CDR3 consists of 14 residues. From germline, CDR1 is SGHDT and CDR2 FRDEAV. J lost 6 bases, V lost 4 bases, and 3 bases had no gene match. The CDR3 loop reads CASSRLGGRDTQYF. The part of the CDR3 DNA that was read is TGTGCCAGCAGTCGACTGGGGGGGCGGGACACCCAGTAC. The full variable domain, completed using reference TRBV14 and TRBJ2-5, is EAGVTQSPRYAVLQEGQAVSFWCDPISGHDTLYWYQQPRDQGPQLLVYFRDEAVIDNSQLPSDRFSAVRPKGTNSTLKIQSAKQGDTATYLCASSRLGGRDTQYFGPGTRLLVL.

In the case of this clone: Genes and germline are mouse. The missing CDR3 end, 1 residue past where the read stops, is filled in from the germline J gene. The chain has TRBV2 and TRBJ1-1; 7 bases are a match to TRBD1. Germline-derived CDR1 and CDR2 are LGHNA and YSYQKL. The CDR3 length is 14 residues. Trimming cost V 0 bases and J 6 bases; bases outside gene matches: 4. The CDR3 spells CASSQEPGQSEVFF. The CDR3 bases that were read are TGTGCCAGCAGCCAAGAGCCGGGACAGTCAGAAGTCTTC.

For this clone: Gene labels here are mouse ones. The CDR3 end falls 1 residue outside the read, so it is completed with the germline J gene. This chain links TRBV20 with TRBJ2-1, with a tentative D call TRBD1 (5 bases). The CDR3 runs 12 residues. Germline V gene data show CDR1 as GFQATS and CDR2 as STVNSAI. The ends were cut back, 2 bases at V and 8 bases at J, with 10 bases in the middle. The chain's CDR3 is CGARRAGTEQFF. The sequenced CDR3 bases are TGTGGTGCTAGGAGGGCAGGGACTGAGCAGTTC.

This clone was seen once. Gene names refer to mouse genes. The sequence runs out 1 residue before the end of the CDR3; the remainder is reconstructed from the germline J gene. The chain uses TRBV5 and TRBJ2-3, with D perhaps TRBD2 (7 bases). The V end lost 2 bases, the J end lost 0 bases, and 9 bases lay between the germline ends. This CDR3 has 15 residues. Germline-derived CDR1 and CDR2 are LGHNA and YNLKQL (reference sequence). The part of the CDR3 DNA that was read is TGTGCCAGCAGCCAACTGGGGGCTAGTGCAGAAACGCTGTAT. Translated, it gives CASSQLGASAETLY. The entire CDR3 sequence reads CASSQLGASAETLYF.